Below are 2 T cell receptor beta chains sequenced from a single sample in a study of neoadjuvant anti-PD-1 for oral cavity cancer. Time point denoted: after neoadjuvant nivolumab, at surgical resection. Clones were read by immunoSEQ multiplex PCR, and TCRdb kept only the in-frame ones, dropping some. The data show 20,000 to 25,000 clones, 25% to 30% seen once. This specimen consisted of tumor tissue, obtained after nivolumab (anti-PD-1) treatment. The receptors stem from a person between 35 and 79 years old with oral cavity squamous cell carcinoma.

The CDR3 DNA reads as TGTGCCAGCAGCTTAGCGCACCGGGACCTGAAGCCCCAGCATTTT. It codes for CASSLAHRDLKPQHF. The chain uses TRBV7-8 and TRBJ1-5; maybe TRBD1 (5 bases). Per the germline V gene, CDR1 is SGHVS and CDR2 is FQNEAQ. The V end was cut by 0 bases, the J end by 8 bases, with 14 bases between. The CDR3 contains 15 residues.

This sequence joins TRBV2 and TRBJ1-4; 7 positions agree with TRBD1. CDR1 is SNHLY and CDR2 is FYNNEI in the germline V gene. The trim removed 5 bases at V and 4 bases at J, leaving 4 bases unmatched. The CDR3 loop spans 14 amino acids. CDR3: CASSPDRFNEKLFF. In nucleotides, the CDR3 is TGTGCCAGCAGTCCGGACAGGTTTAATGAAAAACTGTTTTTT. Supplemented by reference TRBV2 and TRBJ1-4, the full variable domain reads EPEVTQTPSHQVTQMGQEVILRCVPISNHLYFYWYRQILGQKVEFLVSFYNNEISEKSEIFDDQFSVERPDGSNFTLKIRSTKLEDSAMYFCASSPDRFNEKLFFGSGTQLSVL.